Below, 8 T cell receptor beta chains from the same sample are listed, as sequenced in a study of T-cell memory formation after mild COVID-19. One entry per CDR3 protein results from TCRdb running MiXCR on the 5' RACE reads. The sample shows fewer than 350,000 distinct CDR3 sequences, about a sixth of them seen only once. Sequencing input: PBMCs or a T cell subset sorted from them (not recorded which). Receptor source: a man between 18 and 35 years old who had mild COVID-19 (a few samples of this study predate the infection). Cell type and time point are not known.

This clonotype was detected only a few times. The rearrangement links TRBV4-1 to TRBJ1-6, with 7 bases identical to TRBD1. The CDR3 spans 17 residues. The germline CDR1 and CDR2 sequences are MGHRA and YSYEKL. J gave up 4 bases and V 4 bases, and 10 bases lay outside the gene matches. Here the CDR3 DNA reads TGCGCCAGCAGCCCCCCAAGGACAGGTTTTTATAATTCACCCCTCCACTTT. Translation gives CASSPPRTGFYNSPLHF.

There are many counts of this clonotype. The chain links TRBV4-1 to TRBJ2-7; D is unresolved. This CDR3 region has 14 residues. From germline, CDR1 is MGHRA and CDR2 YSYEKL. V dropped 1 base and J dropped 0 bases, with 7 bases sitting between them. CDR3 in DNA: TGCGCCAGCAGCCAAGTGCGGAGCTCCTACGAGCAGTACGTC. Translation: CASSQVRSSYEQYV.

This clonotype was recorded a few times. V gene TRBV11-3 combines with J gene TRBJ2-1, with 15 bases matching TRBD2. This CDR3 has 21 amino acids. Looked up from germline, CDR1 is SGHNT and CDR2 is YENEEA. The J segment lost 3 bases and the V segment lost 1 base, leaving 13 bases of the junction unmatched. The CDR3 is CASSLGLGTSGGFSRYNEQFF. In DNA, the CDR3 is TGTGCCAGCAGCTTAGGCCTCGGGACTAGCGGGGGGTTCTCCCGCTACAATGAGCAGTTCTTC.

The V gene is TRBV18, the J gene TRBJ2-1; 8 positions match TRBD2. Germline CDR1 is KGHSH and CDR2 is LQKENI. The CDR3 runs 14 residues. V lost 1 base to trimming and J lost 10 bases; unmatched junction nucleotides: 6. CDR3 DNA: TGTGCCAGCTCACCACGAACGGGGGGGCAAGAGCAGTTCTTC. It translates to CASSPRTGGQEQFF.

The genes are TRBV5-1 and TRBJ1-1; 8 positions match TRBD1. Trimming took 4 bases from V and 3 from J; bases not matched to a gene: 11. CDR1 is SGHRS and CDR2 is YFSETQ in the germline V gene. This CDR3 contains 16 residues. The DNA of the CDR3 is TGCGCCAGCAGCCATTGGGCCAACAGGGGGGACACTGAAGCTTTCTTT. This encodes CASSHWANRGDTEAFF.

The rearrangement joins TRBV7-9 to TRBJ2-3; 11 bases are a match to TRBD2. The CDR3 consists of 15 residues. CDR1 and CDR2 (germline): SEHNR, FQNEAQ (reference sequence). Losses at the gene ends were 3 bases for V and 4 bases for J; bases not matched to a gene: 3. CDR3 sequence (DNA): TGTGCCAGCAGCTTCACTAGCGGGAGAGCAGATACGCAGTATTTT. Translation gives CASSFTSGRADTQYF.

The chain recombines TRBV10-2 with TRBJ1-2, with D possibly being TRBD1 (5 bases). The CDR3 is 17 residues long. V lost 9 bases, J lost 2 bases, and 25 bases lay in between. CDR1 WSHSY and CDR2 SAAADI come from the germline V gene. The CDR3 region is CARKRGPARSLNYGYTF. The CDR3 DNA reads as TGCGCCAGAAAACGGGGCCCAGCTAGAAGCTTAAACTATGGCTACACCTTC.

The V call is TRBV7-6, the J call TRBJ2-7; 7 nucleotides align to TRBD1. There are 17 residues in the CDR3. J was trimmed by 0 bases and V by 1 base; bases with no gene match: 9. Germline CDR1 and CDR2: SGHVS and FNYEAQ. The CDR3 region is CASSLDQTGKYSYEQYV. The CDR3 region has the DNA TGTGCCAGCAGCTTAGACCAGACAGGGAAGTACTCCTACGAGCAGTACGTC.